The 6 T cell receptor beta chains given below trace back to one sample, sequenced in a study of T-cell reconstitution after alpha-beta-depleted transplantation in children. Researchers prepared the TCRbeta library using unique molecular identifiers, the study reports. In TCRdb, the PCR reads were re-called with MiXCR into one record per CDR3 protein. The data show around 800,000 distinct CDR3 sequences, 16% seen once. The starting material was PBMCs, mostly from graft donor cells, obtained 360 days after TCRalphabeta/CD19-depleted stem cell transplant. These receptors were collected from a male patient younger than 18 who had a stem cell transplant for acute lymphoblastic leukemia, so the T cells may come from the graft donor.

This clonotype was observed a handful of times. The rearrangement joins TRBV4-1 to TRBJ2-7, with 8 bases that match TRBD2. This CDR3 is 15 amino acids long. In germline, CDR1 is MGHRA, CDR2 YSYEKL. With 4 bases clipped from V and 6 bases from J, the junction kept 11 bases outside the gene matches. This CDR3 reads CASSPFPAGAGEQYF. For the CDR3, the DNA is TGCGCCAGCAGCCCATTCCCAGCGGGAGCTGGCGAGCAGTACTTC.

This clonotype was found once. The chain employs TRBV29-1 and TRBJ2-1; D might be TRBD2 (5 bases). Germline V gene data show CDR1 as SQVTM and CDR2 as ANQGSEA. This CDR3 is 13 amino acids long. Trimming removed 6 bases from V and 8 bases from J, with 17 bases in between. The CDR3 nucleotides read TGCAGCGTCCCGGGAACCACCAGCGATGAGCAGTTCTTC. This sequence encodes CSVPGTTSDEQFF.

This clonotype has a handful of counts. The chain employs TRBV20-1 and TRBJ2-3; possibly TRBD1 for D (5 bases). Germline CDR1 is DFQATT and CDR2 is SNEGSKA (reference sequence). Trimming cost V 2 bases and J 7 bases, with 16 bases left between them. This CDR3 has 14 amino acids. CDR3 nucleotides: TGCAGTGCTAGATCCCTCCGTGGGGCCTATACGCAGTATTTT. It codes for CSARSLRGAYTQYF.

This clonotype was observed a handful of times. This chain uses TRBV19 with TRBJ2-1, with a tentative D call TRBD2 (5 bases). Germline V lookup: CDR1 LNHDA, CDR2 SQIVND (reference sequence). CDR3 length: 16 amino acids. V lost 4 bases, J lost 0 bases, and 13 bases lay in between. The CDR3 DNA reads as TGTGCCAGTAGTAGGGGTCCGGGGAGCTCCTACAATGAGCAGTTCTTC. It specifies CASSRGPGSSYNEQFF.

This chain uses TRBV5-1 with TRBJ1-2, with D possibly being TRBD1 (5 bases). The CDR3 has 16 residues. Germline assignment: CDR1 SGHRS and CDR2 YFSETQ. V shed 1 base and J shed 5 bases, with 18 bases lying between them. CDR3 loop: CASSLMVSSSGYGYTF. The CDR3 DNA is TGCGCCAGCAGCTTGATGGTGTCTTCATCAGGGTATGGCTACACCTTC. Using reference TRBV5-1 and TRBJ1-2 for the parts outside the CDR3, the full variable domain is KAGVTQTPRYLIKTRGQQVTLSCSPISGHRSVSWYQQTPGQGLQFLFEYFSETQRNKGNFPGRFSGRQFSNSRSEMNVSTLELGDSALYLCASSLMVSSSGYGYTFGSGTRLTVV.

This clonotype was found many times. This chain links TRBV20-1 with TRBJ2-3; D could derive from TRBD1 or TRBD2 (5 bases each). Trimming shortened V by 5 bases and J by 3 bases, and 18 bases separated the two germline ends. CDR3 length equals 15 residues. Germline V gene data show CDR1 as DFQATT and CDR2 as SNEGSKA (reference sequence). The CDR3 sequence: CSAGDRRDPTDTQYF. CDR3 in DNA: TGCAGTGCTGGGGATCGTCGGGACCCTACAGATACGCAGTATTTT.